Described below is a single T cell receptor (beta chain) sequence and its context. This specimen includes other DNA sequences encoding the same CDR3. Generated by immunoSEQ multiplex PCR, the TCRdb table keeps only in-frame clones and is missing some. The data hold around 2.5 million clones, with 93% observed a single time. This entry comes from a study of shared clonotypes between healthy human individuals. About the research overall: Each donor had three CD4 naive, three CD4 memory, two CD8 naive and one CD8 memory plate.

Per germline, CDR1 SGHVS and CDR2 FQNEAQ. Between the trimmed V and J ends, which lost 1 base and 5 bases, there was a span of 8 bases. The CDR3 is made up of 13 amino acids. The rearrangement joins TRBV7-8 to TRBJ1-2; D unresolved. This TCR was recovered from a man younger than 35 in good health. Some clones in this sample may be carry-over from other donors' samples. Material: naive CD4+ T cells from PBMCs. Subset here: CD45RA+ positively selected. The CDR3 sequence: CASSLGVGYGYTF. The CDR3 nucleotides are TGTGCCAGCAGCTTAGGTGTGGGATATGGCTACACCTTC.